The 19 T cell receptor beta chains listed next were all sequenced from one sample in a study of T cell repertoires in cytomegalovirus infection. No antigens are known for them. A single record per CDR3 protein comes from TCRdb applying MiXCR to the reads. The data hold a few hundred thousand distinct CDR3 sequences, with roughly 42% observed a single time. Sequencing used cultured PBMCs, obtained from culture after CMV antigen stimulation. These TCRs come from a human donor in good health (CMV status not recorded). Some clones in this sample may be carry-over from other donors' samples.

The CDR3 coding sequence is TGTGCCAGCAGACAGGGGACAGAGGAACAGCCCCAGCATTTT. It encodes CASRQGTEEQPQHF. The genes are TRBV12-3 or TRBV12-4 and TRBJ1-5; 7 bases map to TRBD1. Unmatched junction bases numbered 9, after V lost 6 bases and J lost 7 bases. The CDR3 has 14 amino acids.

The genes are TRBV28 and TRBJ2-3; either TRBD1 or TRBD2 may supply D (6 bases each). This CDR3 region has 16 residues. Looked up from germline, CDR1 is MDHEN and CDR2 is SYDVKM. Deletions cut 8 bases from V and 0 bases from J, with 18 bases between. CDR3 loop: CASLKGPGASTDTQYF. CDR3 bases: TGTGCCAGCTTAAAGGGGCCGGGGGCTAGCACAGATACGCAGTATTTT.

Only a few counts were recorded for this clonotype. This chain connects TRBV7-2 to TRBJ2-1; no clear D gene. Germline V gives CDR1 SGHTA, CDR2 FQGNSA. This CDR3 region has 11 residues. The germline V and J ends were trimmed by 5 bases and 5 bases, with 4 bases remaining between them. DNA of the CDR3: TGTGCCAGCAGCATGAACAATGAGCAGTTCTTC. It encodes CASSMNNEQFF.

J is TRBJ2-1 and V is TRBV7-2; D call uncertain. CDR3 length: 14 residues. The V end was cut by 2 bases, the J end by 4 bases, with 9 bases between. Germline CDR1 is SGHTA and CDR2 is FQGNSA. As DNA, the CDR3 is TGTGCCAGCAGCTTAATGACCGGGTACAATGAGCAGTTCTTC. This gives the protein CASSLMTGYNEQFF. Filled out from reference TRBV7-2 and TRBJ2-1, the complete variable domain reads GAGVSQSPSNKVTEKGKDVELRCDPISGHTALYWYRQSLGQGLEFLIYFQGNSAPDKSGLPSDRFSAERTGGSVSTLTIQRTQQEDSAVYLCASSLMTGYNEQFFGPGTRLTVL.

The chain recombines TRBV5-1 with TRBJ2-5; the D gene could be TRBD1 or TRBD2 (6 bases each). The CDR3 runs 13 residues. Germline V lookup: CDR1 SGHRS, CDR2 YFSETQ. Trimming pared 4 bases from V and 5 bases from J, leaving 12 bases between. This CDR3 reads CASSRWGAETQYF. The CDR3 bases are TGCGCCAGCAGCCGCTGGGGGGCCGAGACCCAGTACTTC.

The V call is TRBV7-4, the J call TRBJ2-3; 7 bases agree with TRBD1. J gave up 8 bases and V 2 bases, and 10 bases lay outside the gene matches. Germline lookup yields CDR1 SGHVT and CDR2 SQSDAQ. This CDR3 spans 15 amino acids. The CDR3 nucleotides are TGTGCCAGCAGCTTATCAGGGGGTGCCACGACTACGCAGTATTTT. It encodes CASSLSGGATTTQYF.

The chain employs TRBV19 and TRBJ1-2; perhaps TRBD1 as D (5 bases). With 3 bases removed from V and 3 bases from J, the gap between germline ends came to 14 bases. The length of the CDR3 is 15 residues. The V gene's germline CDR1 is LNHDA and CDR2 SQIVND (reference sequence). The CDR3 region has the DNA TGTGCCAGTAGTATCGAAGGGACGGAAGACTATGGCTACACCTTC. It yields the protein CASSIEGTEDYGYTF.

This chain's CDR3 is CASSYGQDKTYEQYF. The CDR3 coding sequence is TGTGCCAGCAGCTACGGACAGGACAAAACCTACGAGCAGTACTTC. The V gene is TRBV11-1, the J gene TRBJ2-7, with 7 bases lining up with TRBD1. V shed 4 bases, J shed 2 bases, and the junction held 8 bases outside the gene matches. Germline CDR1 is SGHAT and CDR2 is FQDESV (reference sequence). This CDR3 comprises 15 residues. Complete variable domain (other parts from reference TRBV11-1 and TRBJ2-7): EAEVAQSPRYKITEKSQAVAFWCDPISGHATLYWYRQILGQGPELLVQFQDESVVDDSQLPKDRFSAERLKGVDSTLKIQPAELGDSAMYLCASSYGQDKTYEQYFGPGTRLTVT.

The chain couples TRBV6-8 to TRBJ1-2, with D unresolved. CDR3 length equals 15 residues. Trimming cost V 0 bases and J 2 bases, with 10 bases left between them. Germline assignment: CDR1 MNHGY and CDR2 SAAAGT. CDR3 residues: CASSYSGSLNYGYTF. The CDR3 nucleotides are TGTGCCAGCAGTTACTCCGGGAGCCTAAACTATGGCTACACCTTC.

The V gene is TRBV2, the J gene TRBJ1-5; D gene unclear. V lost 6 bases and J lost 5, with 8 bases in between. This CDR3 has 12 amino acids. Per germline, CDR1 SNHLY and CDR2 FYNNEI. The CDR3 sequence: CASSQSYQPQHF. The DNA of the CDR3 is TGTGCCAGCAGCCAAAGTTATCAGCCCCAGCATTTT.

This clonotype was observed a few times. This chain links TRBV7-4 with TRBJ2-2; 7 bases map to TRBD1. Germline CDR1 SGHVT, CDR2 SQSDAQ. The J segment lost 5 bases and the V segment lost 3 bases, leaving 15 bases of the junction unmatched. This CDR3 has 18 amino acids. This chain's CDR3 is CASSLDEGWQGETGELFF. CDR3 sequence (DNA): TGTGCCAGCAGCTTGGACGAGGGTTGGCAGGGGGAGACCGGGGAGCTGTTTTTT.

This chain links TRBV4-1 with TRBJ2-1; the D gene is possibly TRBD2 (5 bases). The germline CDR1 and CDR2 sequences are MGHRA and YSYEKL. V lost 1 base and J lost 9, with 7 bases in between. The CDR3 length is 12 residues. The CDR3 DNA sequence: TGCGCCAGCAGCCAAGGGGCGGGTGAGCAGTTCTTC. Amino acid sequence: CASSQGAGEQFF.

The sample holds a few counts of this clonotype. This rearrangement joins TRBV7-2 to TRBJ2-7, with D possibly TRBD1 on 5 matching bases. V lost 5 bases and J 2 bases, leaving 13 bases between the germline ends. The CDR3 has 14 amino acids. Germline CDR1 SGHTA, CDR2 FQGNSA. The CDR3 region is CASSPQTGTYEQYF. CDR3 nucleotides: TGTGCCAGCAGCCCCCAAACAGGAACCTACGAGCAGTACTTC.

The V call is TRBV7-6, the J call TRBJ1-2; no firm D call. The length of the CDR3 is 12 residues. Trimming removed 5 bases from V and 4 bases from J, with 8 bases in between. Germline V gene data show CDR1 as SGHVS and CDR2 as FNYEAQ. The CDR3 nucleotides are TGTGCCAGCAGCGCTGACTTCTATGGCTACACCTTC. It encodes CASSADFYGYTF.

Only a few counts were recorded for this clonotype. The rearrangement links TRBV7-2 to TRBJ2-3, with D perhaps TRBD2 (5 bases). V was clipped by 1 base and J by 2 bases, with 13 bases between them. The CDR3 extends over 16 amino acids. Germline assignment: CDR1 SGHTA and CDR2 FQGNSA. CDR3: CASSLVVARVTDTQYF. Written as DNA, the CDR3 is TGTGCCAGCAGCTTAGTGGTAGCGCGGGTCACAGATACGCAGTATTTT.

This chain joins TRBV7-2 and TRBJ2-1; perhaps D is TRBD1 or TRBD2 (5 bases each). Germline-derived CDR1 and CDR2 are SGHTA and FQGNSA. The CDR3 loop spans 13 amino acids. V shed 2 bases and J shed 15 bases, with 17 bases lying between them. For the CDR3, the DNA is TGTGCCAGCAGCTTAAAGAGCGGATGGGGGAGGTTCTTC. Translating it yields CASSLKSGWGRFF.

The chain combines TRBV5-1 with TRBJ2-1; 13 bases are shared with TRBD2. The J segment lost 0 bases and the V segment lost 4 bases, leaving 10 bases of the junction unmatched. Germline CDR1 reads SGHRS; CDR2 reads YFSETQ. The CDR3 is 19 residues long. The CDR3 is CASSRPSRTSGSSYNEQFF. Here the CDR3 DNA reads TGCGCCAGCAGCCGACCCTCGAGGACTAGCGGGAGCTCCTACAATGAGCAGTTCTTC.

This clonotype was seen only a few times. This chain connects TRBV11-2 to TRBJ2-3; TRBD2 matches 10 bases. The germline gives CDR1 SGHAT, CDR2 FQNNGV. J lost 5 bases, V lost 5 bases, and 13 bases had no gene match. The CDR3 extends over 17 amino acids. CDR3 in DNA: TGTGCCAGCAGCGCACTATTCTCTAGCGGGAGTGGAGATACGCAGTATTTT. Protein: CASSALFSSGSGDTQYF.

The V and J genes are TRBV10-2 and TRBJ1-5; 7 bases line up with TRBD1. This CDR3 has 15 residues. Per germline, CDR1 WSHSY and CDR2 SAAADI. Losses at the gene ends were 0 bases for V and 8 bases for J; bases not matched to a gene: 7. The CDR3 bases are TGCGCCAGCAGTGAGTCGATAAGGGGGCGAGAGCCCCAGCATTTT. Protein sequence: CASSESIRGREPQHF.